This T cell receptor beta chain was retrieved from a study of blood T cell repertoires in COVID-19. The overall study: Sites in the United States, Italy and Spain provided acute and convalescent COVID-19 samples. From T cells, B-cell-depleted T cells, or PBMCs came the material, which was cDNA or gDNA.

This CDR3 is 21 amino acids long. CDR1 and CDR2 (germline): ENHRY, SYGVKD. The junction had 24 bases not matched to a gene; V was cut back by 8 bases and J by 1 base. Seattle researchers signed up patients amid active infection and tracked them longitudinally. The repertoire was sequenced with immunoSEQ multiplex PCR; TCRdb's copy has only in-frame clones and lacks some. Here the sample spans 300,000 or so clones, approximately 90% being singletons. This clone was seen repeatedly, ten times or more. The sequence derives from a woman in her thirties with COVID-19, enrolled during active disease. The chain joins TRBV10-3 to TRBJ2-1; 9 bases fit TRBD2. Sequencing used peripheral blood. This CDR3 is CAIGGPTSIAGEERSYNEQFF. The CDR3 bases are TGTGCCATCGGTGGACCCACCAGTATAGCGGGAGAGGAGAGGTCCTACAATGAGCAGTTCTTC.